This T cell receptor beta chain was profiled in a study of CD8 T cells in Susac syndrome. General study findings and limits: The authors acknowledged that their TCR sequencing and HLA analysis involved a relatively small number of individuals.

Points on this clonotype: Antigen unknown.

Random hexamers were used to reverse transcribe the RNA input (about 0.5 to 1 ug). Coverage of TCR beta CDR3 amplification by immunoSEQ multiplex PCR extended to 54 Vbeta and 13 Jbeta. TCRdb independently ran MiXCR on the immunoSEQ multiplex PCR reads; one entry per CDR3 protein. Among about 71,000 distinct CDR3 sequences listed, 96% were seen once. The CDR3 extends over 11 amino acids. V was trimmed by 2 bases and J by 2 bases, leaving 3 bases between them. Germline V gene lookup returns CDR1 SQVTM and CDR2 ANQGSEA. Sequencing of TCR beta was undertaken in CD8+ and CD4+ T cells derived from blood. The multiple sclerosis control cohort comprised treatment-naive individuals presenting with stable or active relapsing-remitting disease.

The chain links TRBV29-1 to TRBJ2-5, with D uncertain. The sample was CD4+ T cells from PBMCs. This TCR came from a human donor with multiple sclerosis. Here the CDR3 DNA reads TGCAGCGTTGAACGGCAAGAGACCCAGTACTTC. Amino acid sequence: CSVERQETQYF.